These 10 T cell receptor beta chains were sequenced from one sample in a study of CD8 T cells in ankylosing spondylitis. TCRdb re-called the 5' RACE reads with MiXCR, one entry per CDR3 protein. This sample has 250,000 or so distinct CDR3 sequences, with around 10% found just once. The specimen was blood, either unsorted or a sorted T cell fraction (not recorded which). The receptors shown here come from a male donor with ankylosing spondylitis or in good health (not recorded which).

The genes are TRBV7-9 and TRBJ2-1; the D call may be TRBD1 or TRBD2 (5 bases each). The germline gives CDR1 SEHNR, CDR2 FQNEAQ (reference sequence). V was cut by 2 bases and J by 5 bases, with 16 bases left in between. The CDR3 covers 16 residues. For the CDR3, the DNA is TGTGCCAGCAGCTTACCTTCCGGGACCTCGAACAATGAGCAGTTCTTC. Translated, it gives CASSLPSGTSNNEQFF.

The chain combines TRBV6-5 with TRBJ2-3; 7 positions match TRBD2. The germline V gene encodes CDR1 MNHEY and CDR2 SVGAGI. CDR3 length equals 15 residues. The V and J ends lost 2 bases and 2 bases, in that order; junction bases with no gene match: 4. CDR3 amino acids: CASSYPAGNTDTQYF. CDR3 coding DNA: TGTGCCAGCAGTTACCCAGCGGGGAACACAGATACGCAGTATTTT.

The chain combines TRBV6-1 with TRBJ2-3; D is possibly TRBD1 or TRBD2 (6 bases each). V lost 4 bases and J 6 bases, leaving 20 bases between the germline ends. Germline CDR1 is MNHNS and CDR2 is SASEGT. This CDR3 region has 16 residues. The CDR3 nucleotides are TGTGCCAGCAGTGTGAGGGGGGAGAGGTGGGAGGATACGCAGTATTTT. Encoded protein: CASSVRGERWEDTQYF.

This clonotype was counted only a few times. The J gene is TRBJ2-7, the V gene TRBV3-1; the match to TRBD2 covers 10 bases. CDR3 length equals 16 residues. Germline V lookup: CDR1 LGHDT, CDR2 YNNKEL (reference sequence). V shed 3 bases, J shed 6 bases, and the junction held 11 bases outside the gene matches. CDR3 amino acids: CASSHATLAGVGEQYF. CDR3 sequence (DNA): TGTGCCAGCAGCCACGCAACCCTAGCGGGAGTAGGCGAGCAGTACTTC.

This clonotype was detected only a few times. The rearrangement links TRBV7-9 to TRBJ2-1, with D uncertain. The V end was cut by 3 bases, the J end by 0 bases, with 6 bases between. The germline V gene encodes CDR1 SEHNR and CDR2 FQNEAQ (reference sequence). The CDR3 is 14 residues long. Here the CDR3 reads CASSFKSSYNEQFF. The DNA for the CDR3 is TGTGCCAGCAGCTTTAAAAGCTCCTACAATGAGCAGTTCTTC.

Only one count was recorded for this clonotype. This may arise from a read error, as a much more abundant clone is one base away. CDR3 loop: CASSRLIRQGGEAFF. The CDR3 region has the DNA TGCGCCAGCAGCCGCCTGATTCGACAGGGCGGTGAAGCTTTCTTT. The rearrangement joins TRBV4-1 to TRBJ1-1; 7 bases are a match to TRBD1. V shed 4 bases and J 7 bases; nucleotides not matched to a gene: 12. This CDR3 has 15 residues. The germline V gene has CDR1 MGHRA and CDR2 YSYEKL.

Only a few counts were recorded for this clonotype. V and J are TRBV5-1 and TRBJ1-2; 7 bases line up with TRBD1. Germline CDR1 SGHRS, CDR2 YFSETQ. The junction had 9 bases not matched to a gene; V was cut back by 3 bases and J by 7 bases. This CDR3 has 14 amino acids. DNA of the CDR3: TGCGCCAGCAGCTCGTCTGACAGGGTCGGTGGCTACACCTTC. Protein product: CASSSSDRVGGYTF.

About this clonotype itself: This could be a read error, since a much larger clone is one nucleotide away. The chain combines TRBV19 with TRBJ2-5; a possible D gene is TRBD1 (5 bases). The germline V and J ends were trimmed by 5 bases and 7 bases, with 14 bases remaining between them. The CDR3 spans 13 residues. Germline V lookup: CDR1 LNHDA, CDR2 SQIVND (reference sequence). In nucleotides, the CDR3 is TGTGCCAGTAGTCTGTACAGGAAAGCGACCCAGTACTTC. As protein: CASSLYRKATQYF.

This clonotype has at least ten counts. The chain links TRBV10-3 to TRBJ2-5; 11 nucleotides line up with TRBD2. Germline V gene data show CDR1 as ENHRY and CDR2 as SYGVKD. The trim removed 4 bases at V and 2 bases at J, leaving 3 bases unmatched. CDR3 size: 15 residues. In DNA form, the CDR3 reads TGTGCCATCAGTGGGGGGACTAGCGGACAAGAGACCCAGTACTTC. This codes for CAISGGTSGQETQYF.

This clonotype was counted only a few times. This chain links TRBV6-1 with TRBJ2-1; D remains ambiguous. The V end was cut by 8 bases, the J end by 0 bases, with 14 bases between. Germline CDR1 is MNHNS and CDR2 is SASEGT. CDR3 length: 15 amino acids. The CDR3 nucleotides are TGTGCCAGCCGGATCAGTTGGAGCTCCTACAATGAGCAGTTCTTC. It codes for CASRISWSSYNEQFF.